These 29 T cell receptor beta chains originate from one sample sequenced in a study of shared clonotypes between healthy human individuals. TCRdb's table, derived via immunoSEQ multiplex PCR, lists solely in-frame clones and lacks some. The sample has roughly 2.2 million clones, about 90% seen once. Sequenced input: naive CD4+ T cells from PBMCs. Subset of the sample: CD45RA+ positively selected. These receptors were obtained from a man aged 18 to 29 in good health. Some clones in this sample may be carry-over from other donors' samples.

The V gene is TRBV6-5, the J gene TRBJ1-5; TRBD1 is a possible D gene (6 bases). Between the trimmed V and J ends, which lost 5 bases and 5 bases, there was a span of 13 bases. This CDR3 is built from 14 residues. The germline CDR1 and CDR2 sequences are MNHEY and SVGAGI. The DNA for the CDR3 is TGTGCCAGCAGTCCCAGGGGATGGGATCAGCCCCAGCATTTT. This gives the protein CASSPRGWDQPQHF.

This chain's CDR3 is CASSPGWGTAYGYGYTF. DNA for the CDR3: TGTGCCAGCAGTCCTGGGTGGGGAACCGCCTATGGGTATGGCTACACCTTC. The chain combines TRBV27 with TRBJ1-2; D is uncertain. Trimming took 5 bases from V and 5 from J, leaving 24 bases between them. The CDR3 is made up of 17 amino acids. From germline, CDR1 is MNHEY and CDR2 SMNVEV (reference sequence).

The genes are TRBV6-1 and TRBJ2-1, with TRBD1 identical over 8 bases. This CDR3 is built from 14 residues. V gave up 8 bases and J gave up 3 bases; unmatched junction bases: 6. Germline V CDR1 and CDR2: MNHNS, SASEGT. The CDR3 spells CASRQGPLYNEQFF. CDR3 in DNA: TGTGCCAGCCGACAGGGGCCCCTCTACAATGAGCAGTTCTTC.

The chain links TRBV10-3 to TRBJ2-5; 9 nucleotides match TRBD1. V was pared by 5 bases and J by 4 bases, with 8 bases of the junction left unmatched. The CDR3 has 15 amino acids. The V gene's germline CDR1 is ENHRY and CDR2 SYGVKD. The CDR3 bases are TGTGCCATCAGTCTGACAGGGGGGAGAGGAGAGACCCAGTACTTC. Residues: CAISLTGGRGETQYF.

This clone was seen a few times. Other nucleotide sequences from this sample produce the same CDR3. CDR3 DNA: TGTGCCAGCTCACCACTTGCGTCCTACGAGCAGTACTTC. This codes for CASSPLASYEQYF. This chain links TRBV18 with TRBJ2-7; D call uncertain. This CDR3 comprises 13 residues. Germline V lookup: CDR1 KGHSH, CDR2 LQKENI. Trimming shortened V by 1 base and J by 1 base, and 5 bases separated the two germline ends.

The chain couples TRBV25-1 to TRBJ2-3; 9 bases fit TRBD2. The V and J ends lost 2 bases and 7 bases, in that order; junction bases with no gene match: 7. CDR1 and CDR2 (germline): MGHDK, SYGVNS. This CDR3 region has 15 residues. The CDR3 sequence is CASSEPGLALHTQYF. The CDR3 coding sequence is TGTGCCAGCAGTGAACCGGGACTAGCCCTTCATACGCAGTATTTT.

The chain links TRBV5-1 to TRBJ2-3; D is perhaps TRBD2 (6 bases). The germline V and J ends were trimmed by 4 bases and 6 bases, with 15 bases remaining between them. CDR3 size: 14 residues. CDR1 and CDR2 from the germline V gene are SGHRS and YFSETQ. This chain's CDR3 is CASSPGLQLDTQYF. The CDR3 DNA reads TGCGCCAGCAGCCCCGGACTACAGTTGGATACGCAGTATTTT.

The chain employs TRBV28 and TRBJ1-2; 9 bases fit TRBD1. J was trimmed by 5 bases and V by 3 bases; bases with no gene match: 7. The germline CDR1 and CDR2 sequences are MDHEN and SYDVKM. The CDR3 covers 15 residues. This chain's CDR3 is CASSFGTGLLYGYTF. Written as DNA, the CDR3 is TGTGCCAGCAGTTTCGGGACAGGGTTACTATATGGCTACACCTTC.

This CDR3 is CASSGRGNSPLHF. CDR3 DNA: TGCGCCAGCAGCGGACGGGGGAATTCACCCCTCCACTTT. The chain employs TRBV5-1 and TRBJ1-6; possibly TRBD1 for D (5 bases). This CDR3 region has 13 residues. With 4 bases removed from V and 7 bases from J, the gap between germline ends came to 9 bases. CDR1 is SGHRS and CDR2 is YFSETQ in the germline V gene.

CDR3: CASSSGSDSYGYTF. The CDR3 DNA sequence: TGTGCCAGCAGTTCTGGGTCAGACTCCTATGGCTACACCTTC. V usage is TRBV28 and J usage is TRBJ1-2; D not certain. The CDR3 is made up of 14 amino acids. Trimming took 4 bases from V and 4 from J, leaving 13 bases between them. Per the germline V gene, CDR1 is MDHEN and CDR2 is SYDVKM.

CDR3 sequence reads: CAWSVSGSSDTQYF. For the CDR3, the DNA is TGTGCCTGGAGTGTGTCTGGGAGTTCAGATACGCAGTATTTT. The chain combines TRBV30 with TRBJ2-3, with D possibly TRBD2 on 5 matching bases. This CDR3 region has 14 residues. The V end was cut by 0 bases, the J end by 4 bases, with 11 bases between. Per the germline V gene, CDR1 is GTSNPN and CDR2 is SVGIG (reference sequence).

The V call is TRBV5-4, the J call TRBJ2-7, with TRBD1 identical over 7 bases. The CDR3 is 13 amino acids. Unmatched junction bases numbered 6, after V lost 5 bases and J lost 4 bases. Germline V gene data show CDR1 as SGHNT and CDR2 as YYREEE (reference sequence). This CDR3 is CASRVTGMYEQYF. The CDR3 DNA reads TGTGCCAGCAGGGTGACAGGGATGTACGAGCAGTACTTC.

This chain connects TRBV18 to TRBJ1-1; D not resolved. CDR1 is KGHSH, CDR2 LQKENI, per germline. V was cut by 6 bases and J by 0 bases, with 8 bases left in between. The CDR3 has 13 amino acids. CDR3 coding DNA: TGTGCCAGCTCTAAGGGTTTGAACACTGAAGCTTTCTTT. Protein sequence: CASSKGLNTEAFF.

The chain is built from TRBV5-4 and TRBJ2-2; TRBD2 aligns across 8 bases. The CDR3 contains 16 residues. V shed 4 bases, J shed 1 base, and the junction held 6 bases outside the gene matches. CDR1 SGHNT and CDR2 YYREEE come from the germline V gene (reference sequence). The CDR3 coding sequence is TGTGCCAGCAGCCTCGGACTAGCTCAGAACACCGGGGAGCTGTTTTTT. It is translated as CASSLGLAQNTGELFF. Looking up the rest from reference TRBV5-4 and TRBJ2-2 gives the full variable domain: ETGVTQSPTHLIKTRGQQVTLRCSSQSGHNTVSWYQQALGQGPQFIFQYYREEENGRGNFPPRFSGLQFPNYSSELNVNALELDDSALYLCASSLGLAQNTGELFFGEGSRLTVL.

The chain has TRBV5-1 and TRBJ2-7; TRBD1 agrees at 9 bases. Looked up from germline, CDR1 is SGHRS and CDR2 is YFSETQ. J was trimmed by 7 bases and V by 3 bases; bases with no gene match: 8. CDR3 length: 14 amino acids. The CDR3, as DNA: TGCGCCAGCAGCTGGGACAGGGCCCCAGGGGAGCAGTACTTC. Protein sequence: CASSWDRAPGEQYF.

This sequence joins TRBV10-2 and TRBJ1-1; D is unresolved. The CDR3 is 16 amino acids. Germline assignment: CDR1 WSHSY and CDR2 SAAADI. V dropped 5 bases and J dropped 6 bases, with 22 bases sitting between them. This chain's CDR3 is CASSLLAVTQESEAFF. The DNA of the CDR3 is TGCGCCAGCAGTCTGCTGGCTGTCACCCAGGAATCTGAAGCTTTCTTT.

V and J are TRBV4-1 and TRBJ2-1; 11 bases line up with TRBD2. The CDR3 length is 16 residues. V lost 1 base, J lost 7 bases, and 6 bases stayed unmatched. Germline values: CDR1 MGHRA, CDR2 YSYEKL. The CDR3 DNA reads TGCGCCAGCAGCCAAGCCCAGACTAGCGGGGCAAATGAGCAGTTCTTC. It specifies CASSQAQTSGANEQFF.

V is TRBV18 and J is TRBJ1-2; D might be TRBD1 (5 bases). CDR1 is KGHSH and CDR2 is LQKENI in the germline V gene. V shed 3 bases and J shed 0 bases, with 11 bases lying between them. The CDR3 covers 15 residues. The CDR3: CASSPDRNSNYGYTF. Here the CDR3 DNA reads TGTGCCAGCTCACCTGACAGAAATTCTAACTATGGCTACACCTTC.

This rearrangement joins TRBV2 to TRBJ2-6; 7 bases are a match to TRBD1. This CDR3 has 16 amino acids. Unmatched junction bases numbered 6, after V lost 7 bases and J lost 0 bases. Germline values: CDR1 SNHLY, CDR2 FYNNEI. The CDR3 reads CASTRQGNSGANVLTF. DNA of the CDR3: TGTGCCAGCACAAGACAGGGCAACTCTGGGGCCAACGTCCTGACTTTC. Complete variable domain (other parts from reference TRBV2 and TRBJ2-6): EPEVTQTPSHQVTQMGQEVILRCVPISNHLYFYWYRQILGQKVEFLVSFYNNEISEKSEIFDDQFSVERPDGSNFTLKIRSTKLEDSAMYFCASTRQGNSGANVLTFGAGSRLTVL.

The chain uses TRBV28 and TRBJ1-5, with D maybe TRBD1 (5 bases). This CDR3 has 13 residues. The germline V gene encodes CDR1 MDHEN and CDR2 SYDVKM. V lost 4 bases, J lost 7 bases, and 11 bases lay in between. CDR3 loop: CASSWDRQQPQHF. The CDR3 DNA reads TGTGCCAGCAGTTGGGACCGACAACAGCCCCAGCATTTT.

The chain carries TRBV5-1 and TRBJ1-5, with D unclear. Trimming stripped 0 bases from V and 6 bases from J, with 10 bases between. The CDR3 is 14 amino acids. Germline V gene lookup returns CDR1 SGHRS and CDR2 YFSETQ. CDR3 sequence: CASSLEHPSQPQHF. CDR3 in DNA: TGCGCCAGCAGCTTGGAACACCCCAGTCAGCCCCAGCATTTT.

The rearrangement uses TRBV5-4 and TRBJ2-7; weak D call: TRBD1 (5 bases). V was clipped by 1 base and J by 5 bases, with 7 bases between them. The CDR3 extends over 12 amino acids. Germline V gives CDR1 SGHNT, CDR2 YYREEE (reference sequence). Here the CDR3 reads CASSLIRDEQYF. The CDR3 DNA sequence: TGTGCCAGCAGCTTGATCAGGGACGAGCAGTACTTC. Full variable domain (remainder filled in from reference TRBV5-4 and TRBJ2-7): ETGVTQSPTHLIKTRGQQVTLRCSSQSGHNTVSWYQQALGQGPQFIFQYYREEENGRGNFPPRFSGLQFPNYSSELNVNALELDDSALYLCASSLIRDEQYFGPGTRLTVT.

The chain links TRBV6-1 to TRBJ2-7; D remains ambiguous. In germline, CDR1 is MNHNS, CDR2 SASEGT. V gave up 2 bases and J gave up 3 bases, with 8 bases separating them. The length of the CDR3 is 13 residues. Here the CDR3 DNA reads TGTGCCAGCAGTGAATCCGGCCGCTACGAGCAGTACTTC. This translates into CASSESGRYEQYF.

This clone was counted a single time. J is TRBJ2-1 and V is TRBV27, with D possibly TRBD1 on 5 matching bases. CDR3 size: 15 residues. The germline V gene encodes CDR1 MNHEY and CDR2 SMNVEV (reference sequence). Trimming removed 5 bases at V and 3 bases at J, with 14 bases between. The CDR3 DNA reads TGTGCCAGCAGTCCCGAGTTAGGGGACTACAATGAGCAGTTCTTC. This translates into CASSPELGDYNEQFF.

This chain uses TRBV29-1 with TRBJ2-1, with TRBD2 matching 14 bases. CDR3 length: 15 residues. The germline V gene encodes CDR1 SQVTM and CDR2 ANQGSEA. The junction had 8 bases not matched to a gene; V was cut back by 6 bases and J by 7 bases. The CDR3 DNA follows: TGCAGCGTAGGACTAGCGGGAGGAGTTAGGAATGAGCAGTTCTTC. This encodes CSVGLAGGVRNEQFF.

The rearrangement uses TRBV7-2 and TRBJ1-5, with 7 bases identical to TRBD1. V dropped 2 bases and J dropped 5; count of bases not matched to a gene: 6. CDR3 length equals 15 residues. Germline V gene sequence: CDR1 SGHTA, CDR2 FQGNSA. The CDR3: CASSLTRDRYQPQHF. The CDR3 bases are TGTGCCAGCAGCTTAACGAGGGACAGATATCAGCCCCAGCATTTT.

The chain combines TRBV7-2 with TRBJ2-5, with TRBD1 matching 8 bases. With 6 bases clipped from V and 0 bases from J, the junction kept 6 bases outside the gene matches. CDR3 length: 15 residues. Germline V gene lookup returns CDR1 SGHTA and CDR2 FQGNSA. In DNA, the CDR3 is TGTGCCAGCAGTTACGGACAGGGCAACCAAGAGACCCAGTACTTC. It encodes CASSYGQGNQETQYF.

DNA for the CDR3: TGCGCCAGCAGCTTGCGGCCATCTTCGGGGCAGGGAAGGGGCACTGAAGCTTTCTTT. Amino acid sequence: CASSLRPSSGQGRGTEAFF. The J gene is TRBJ1-1, the V gene TRBV5-1, with D maybe TRBD1 (5 bases). The CDR3 is 19 amino acids. Germline CDR1 SGHRS, CDR2 YFSETQ. V lost 1 base to trimming and J lost 4 bases, with 26 bases between them.

V is TRBV28 and J is TRBJ2-5; the D is unclear. Trimming cost V 4 bases and J 4 bases, with 10 bases left between them. Germline CDR1 MDHEN, CDR2 SYDVKM. This CDR3 region has 13 residues. CDR3 sequence: CASSSPPRETQYF. For the CDR3, the DNA is TGTGCCAGCAGTTCCCCACCACGAGAGACCCAGTACTTC. Full variable domain (missing parts from reference TRBV28 and TRBJ2-5): DVKVTQSSRYLVKRTGEKVFLECVQDMDHENMFWYRQDPGLGLRLIYFSYDVKMKEKGDIPEGYSVSREKKERFSLILESASTNQTSMYLCASSSPPRETQYFGPGTRLLVL.